The clone carrying this T cell receptor (beta chain) was observed a few times. Its target is unknown. The record originates from a study of T-cell memory formation after mild COVID-19. Points from the study as a whole: CM and EM subsets held most contracting CD4+ clones; EMRA held CD8+ ones.

TCRalpha and TCRbeta libraries used 5'RACE with constant-segment primers and UMIs. TCRdb processed the 5' RACE reads anew with MiXCR; each CDR3 protein has one entry. This table has hundreds of thousands of distinct CDR3 sequences, 20% appearing once. V was pared by 8 bases and J by 0 bases, with 8 bases between. The CDR3 is 13 residues long. The chain employs TRBV12-3 or TRBV12-4 and TRBJ1-3; D is uncertain. Sequenced material: PBMCs or a T cell subset sorted from them (not recorded which). This TCR was recovered from an adult woman who had mild COVID-19 (a few samples of this study predate the infection). Cell type and time point are not known. This CDR3 is CASGSSSGNTIYF. CDR3 DNA sequence: TGTGCCAGCGGATCGTCCTCTGGAAACACCATATATTTT.